Each of the 6 T cell receptor beta chains below was sequenced from the same sample in a study of human T cells and chemical hapten exposure. Time point reported: patch test 2, 6 weeks after DPC sensitization. As to treatment: therapeutic diphenylcyclopropenone sensitization with weekly scalp DPC. Each CDR3 protein is one row after TCRdb ran MiXCR on the RACE reads. The top ten hold approximately 3% of the sample, which has around 99,000 distinct CDR3 sequences, 9.2% seen once. Sequencing used whole blood, obtained in connection with sensitization to the hapten diphenylcyclopropenone (DPC). The source of these receptors is a woman in her thirties or forties with alopecia areata. Some clones in this sample may be carry-over from other donors' samples.

A few counts support this clonotype. This rearrangement joins TRBV5-1 to TRBJ2-5; 14 positions match TRBD2. The CDR3 extends over 16 amino acids. Germline V gene data show CDR1 as SGHRS and CDR2 as YFSETQ. V lost 4 bases, J lost 3 bases, and 5 bases stayed unmatched. This CDR3 reads CASSTGLAGGKETQYF. In DNA, the CDR3 is TGCGCCAGCAGCACCGGACTAGCGGGGGGCAAAGAGACCCAGTACTTC.

This clonotype was counted between two and nine times. The V call is TRBV20-1, the J call TRBJ1-1; the D gene is possibly TRBD1 (5 bases). V was pared by 5 bases and J by 1 base, with 14 bases between. The CDR3 spans 14 residues. Germline CDR1 DFQATT, CDR2 SNEGSKA (reference sequence). The CDR3 nucleotides are TGCAGTGCTGCCGGACAAACCTGGAACACTGAAGCTTTCTTT. Encoded protein: CSAAGQTWNTEAFF.

This clonotype was observed many times. This rearrangement joins TRBV6-2 or TRBV6-3 to TRBJ1-1, with D unclear. V lost 0 bases and J 0 bases, leaving 11 bases between the germline ends. This CDR3 region has 16 residues. Germline V gene data show CDR1 as MNHEY and CDR2 as SVGEGT. CDR3 sequence reads: CASSYSTWVMNTEAFF. The DNA of the CDR3 is TGTGCCAGCAGTTACTCGACGTGGGTCATGAACACTGAAGCTTTCTTT.

The chain uses TRBV4-2 and TRBJ2-5; D may correspond to TRBD1 or TRBD2 (6 bases each). There are 16 residues in the CDR3. Germline V gives CDR1 LGHNA, CDR2 YNFKEQ. Trimming took 4 bases from V and 4 from J, leaving 19 bases between them. This chain's CDR3 is CASSLSGRGRGETQYF. The CDR3 DNA follows: TGTGCCAGCAGCCTCTCTGGACGGGGGCGTGGAGAGACCCAGTACTTC.

This clonotype was recorded a few times. This chain joins TRBV5-4 and TRBJ1-2, with TRBD1 identical over 11 bases. Germline V gene data show CDR1 as SGHNT and CDR2 as YYREEE (reference sequence). This CDR3 contains 16 residues. V lost 4 bases and J lost 4; bases outside the gene matches: 9. CDR3 bases: TGTGCCAGCAGCCCCGGACAGGGGGCGTACGGCTATGGCTACACCTTC. It encodes CASSPGQGAYGYGYTF.

This clonotype was observed a few times. The chain combines TRBV7-2 with TRBJ1-1; D remains unclear. This CDR3 has 13 residues. Germline V gene lookup returns CDR1 SGHTA and CDR2 FQGNSA. The V end was cut by 5 bases, the J end by 6 bases, with 13 bases between. CDR3 loop: CASSVAGFPEAFF. The CDR3, as DNA: TGTGCCAGCAGCGTCGCAGGTTTTCCTGAAGCTTTCTTT.